A single sample is the source of the 17 T cell receptor beta chains below, sequenced in a study of blood T cell repertoires in COVID-19. Here immunoSEQ multiplex PCR was the method, and the copy in TCRdb shows in-frame clones only, minus some. The sample consists of 200,000 to 250,000 clones, about 83% of them appearing once. The source material was peripheral blood. Receptor source: a woman aged 25 to 39 with COVID-19, enrolled during active disease.

The chain joins TRBV25-1 to TRBJ2-2, with 8 bases fitting TRBD2. CDR3 length: 16 amino acids. Per germline, CDR1 MGHDK and CDR2 SYGVNS. The V and J ends lost 1 base and 1 base, in that order; junction bases with no gene match: 2. DNA of the CDR3: TGTGCCAGCAGTGAATGGGCGGGAGGGAACACCGGGGAGCTGTTTTTT. As protein: CASSEWAGGNTGELFF.

On this clone itself: The same CDR3 also results from other DNA sequences found in this sample. The genes are TRBV6-5 and TRBJ1-1; 9 bases align to TRBD1. The CDR3 length is 16 residues. Per the germline V gene, CDR1 is MNHEY and CDR2 is SVGAGI. Losses at the gene ends were 2 bases for V and 2 bases for J; bases not matched to a gene: 6. The CDR3: CASSYLPGQGNTEAFF. CDR3 bases: TGTGCCAGCAGTTACCTGCCGGGACAGGGAAACACTGAAGCTTTCTTT.

This chain links TRBV12-3 or TRBV12-4 with TRBJ2-7; D not resolved. The CDR3 runs 13 residues. Deletions cut 5 bases from V and 6 bases from J, with 14 bases between. The CDR3 sequence: CASSQQLSGEQYF. For the CDR3, the DNA is TGTGCCAGCAGTCAACAACTCTCGGGCGAGCAGTACTTC.

The genes are TRBV29-1 and TRBJ1-1; a possible D gene is TRBD1 (5 bases). The CDR3 consists of 14 residues. Per germline, CDR1 SQVTM and CDR2 ANQGSEA. Trimming removed 6 bases at V and 2 bases at J, with 16 bases between. Here the CDR3 DNA reads TGCAGCGTGGCCTTGGGGCTTTCCAACACTGAAGCTTTCTTT. Amino acid sequence: CSVALGLSNTEAFF.

The chain combines TRBV5-4 with TRBJ2-7; 15 bases agree with TRBD2. Germline V gene sequence: CDR1 SGHNT, CDR2 YYREEE (reference sequence). V dropped 2 bases and J dropped 6; count of bases not matched to a gene: 6. The CDR3 sequence is 16 residues long. CDR3 DNA sequence: TGTGCCAGCAGCTTTGGACTAGCGGGAGGGGTTGGCGAGCAGTACTTC. This gives the protein CASSFGLAGGVGEQYF.

The rearrangement uses TRBV6-5 and TRBJ2-1; 8 nucleotides agree with TRBD1. CDR1 is MNHEY and CDR2 is SVGAGI in the germline V gene. The CDR3 contains 16 residues. V was clipped by 3 bases and J by 9 bases; unmatched bases: 13. CDR3 protein: CASSYSRTGWRAEQFF. In nucleotides, the CDR3 is TGTGCCAGCAGTTATTCCCGGACAGGGTGGCGCGCTGAGCAGTTCTTC.

The chain combines TRBV28 with TRBJ2-7; maybe TRBD1 (5 bases). This CDR3 spans 14 amino acids. The germline V and J ends were trimmed by 4 bases and 6 bases, with 16 bases remaining between them. Germline-derived CDR1 and CDR2 are MDHEN and SYDVKM. The CDR3 sequence is CASSSRRGVSEQYF. The CDR3 nucleotides read TGTGCCAGCAGTTCGCGTAGGGGTGTCTCCGAGCAGTACTTC.

This sequence joins TRBV20-1 and TRBJ2-7; D is undetermined. Germline V gene sequence: CDR1 DFQATT, CDR2 SNEGSKA (reference sequence). V was trimmed by 3 bases and J by 0 bases, leaving 9 bases between them. The CDR3 runs 13 residues. CDR3 loop: CSASIQTSYEQYF. DNA for the CDR3: TGCAGTGCTAGTATACAGACCTCCTACGAGCAGTACTTC.

This clone was picked up one time. The chain is built from TRBV6-5 and TRBJ1-2; D not certain. This CDR3 comprises 13 residues. The ends were cut back, 7 bases at V and 5 bases at J, with 14 bases in the middle. Germline V gene lookup returns CDR1 MNHEY and CDR2 SVGAGI. CDR3 region: CASTPAPLYGYTF. In DNA, the CDR3 is TGTGCCAGCACTCCGGCGCCACTATATGGCTACACCTTC.

This chain uses TRBV10-2 with TRBJ2-1, with TRBD1 as a possible D gene (5 bases). The ends were cut back, 8 bases at V and 3 bases at J, with 11 bases in the middle. The V gene's germline CDR1 is WSHSY and CDR2 SAAADI. This CDR3 is 13 amino acids long. CDR3 sequence: CASGLDSYNEQFF. CDR3 DNA sequence: TGCGCCAGCGGATTAGACAGCTACAATGAGCAGTTCTTC.

V and J are TRBV19 and TRBJ1-1; 7 bases map to TRBD1. CDR1 is LNHDA and CDR2 is SQIVND in the germline V gene (reference sequence). Trimming removed 0 bases from V and 8 bases from J; junction bases left unmatched: 6. CDR3 length equals 14 residues. CDR3: CASSIDSRDREAFF. The CDR3 nucleotides read TGTGCCAGTAGTATAGATTCCCGGGACAGAGAAGCTTTCTTT.

The chain couples TRBV7-2 to TRBJ2-2, with D uncertain. Trimming removed 3 bases from V and 0 bases from J, with 11 bases in between. Per germline, CDR1 SGHTA and CDR2 FQGNSA. The CDR3 extends over 16 amino acids. The CDR3 coding sequence is TGTGCCAGCAGCTTTTCCGTCTTAACGAACACCGGGGAGCTGTTTTTT. Translation: CASSFSVLTNTGELFF.

There are a few counts of this clone. The V call is TRBV9, the J call TRBJ2-1, with 8 nucleotides matching TRBD2. The CDR3 runs 16 residues. CDR1 is SGDLS and CDR2 is YYNGEE in the germline V gene. V lost 0 bases and J lost 6; bases outside the gene matches: 8. The CDR3 loop reads CASSVAGRGGFNEQFF. As DNA, the CDR3 is TGTGCCAGCAGCGTAGCTGGACGGGGGGGATTCAATGAGCAGTTCTTC.

The chain joins TRBV7-2 to TRBJ2-2; 9 bases agree with TRBD1. V gave up 4 bases and J gave up 6 bases; unmatched junction bases: 6. The CDR3 has 15 amino acids. Germline CDR1 is SGHTA and CDR2 is FQGNSA. Written as DNA, the CDR3 is TGTGCCAGCAGCTCCCGGACAGGGGTTGCCGGGGAGCTGTTTTTT. Translating it yields CASSSRTGVAGELFF.

V is TRBV27 and J is TRBJ2-1; a weak D match, TRBD2 (5 bases). V was shortened by 5 bases and J by 7 bases, with 12 bases between the two germline ends. Germline CDR1 MNHEY, CDR2 SMNVEV (reference sequence). The CDR3 is 13 amino acids. CDR3 DNA: TGTGCCAGCAGTACGTCCCGGGATAATGAGCAGTTCTTC. Amino acid sequence: CASSTSRDNEQFF.

The CDR3 nucleotides are TGTGCCAGCCGCCTTGGGATCCAGGGAGCTTTCTTT. Residues: CASRLGIQGAFF. The chain carries TRBV6-2 or TRBV6-3 and TRBJ1-1; tentative D call: TRBD1 (5 bases). Deletions cut 8 bases from V and 10 bases from J, with 17 bases between. The CDR3 runs to 12 residues. The germline V gene encodes CDR1 MNHEY and CDR2 SVGEGT.

The chain combines TRBV15 with TRBJ2-1, with D perhaps TRBD1 (8 bases). The CDR3 spans 17 residues. Germline V CDR1 and CDR2: LNHNV, YYDKDF (reference sequence). Trimming cost V 0 bases and J 8 bases, with 20 bases left between them. In nucleotides, the CDR3 is TGTGCCACCAGCAGAGACCCCACAGGGGGGAGGGAATATGAGCAGTTCTTC. Amino acid sequence: CATSRDPTGGREYEQFF.